One and the same sample provided the 32 T cell receptor beta chains below, sequenced in a study of STAT3 mutations in large granular lymphocyte leukemia. General study results and limits: Every T-cell large granular lymphocyte leukemia patient had at least one immunodominant TCR beta clonotype.

Using immunoSEQ multiplex PCR, the repertoire was profiled, and TCRdb retains in-frame clones only, with some absent. In the table there are 17,000 or so clones, just under 85% of which are singletons. These TCRs' antigens remain unknown. The sequenced sample consisted of peripheral blood mononuclear cells. These receptors were collected from a man aged 50 to 60 with T-cell large granular lymphocyte leukemia. Some clones in this sample may be carry-over from other donors' samples.

This rearrangement joins TRBV9 to TRBJ1-3, with D possibly TRBD1 on 5 matching bases. CDR1 SGDLS and CDR2 YYNGEE come from the germline V gene. This CDR3 is built from 15 residues. V shed 0 bases and J shed 2 bases, with 9 bases lying between them. CDR3 bases: TGTGCCAGCAGCGTAGGCAGGGAGGCTGGAAACACCATATATTTT. It is translated as CASSVGREAGNTIYF.

The chain combines TRBV19 with TRBJ2-5, with a possible D match to TRBD2 (5 bases). Looked up from germline, CDR1 is LNHDA and CDR2 is SQIVND (reference sequence). The CDR3 is made up of 14 amino acids. The V and J ends lost 5 bases and 2 bases respectively, with 12 bases between them. CDR3 coding DNA: TGTGCCAGTAGTTCTTGGAGCGGACAAGAGACCCAGTACTTC. Translating it yields CASSSWSGQETQYF.

This chain links TRBV4-2 with TRBJ2-1; D might be TRBD2 (6 bases). This CDR3 is built from 17 residues. V was shortened by 0 bases and J by 0 bases, with 12 bases between the two germline ends. In germline, CDR1 is LGHNA, CDR2 YNFKEQ. The chain's CDR3 is CASSQDNGGSSYNEQFF. CDR3 nucleotides: TGTGCCAGCAGCCAAGATAACGGGGGAAGCTCCTACAATGAGCAGTTCTTC.

J is TRBJ2-7 and V is TRBV5-4, with D possibly matching TRBD2 (6 bases). The CDR3 length is 14 residues. Germline V CDR1 and CDR2: SGHNT, YYREEE (reference sequence). Trimming pared 1 base from V and 1 base from J, leaving 9 bases between. The CDR3 nucleotides are TGTGCCAGCAGCTTGCCCGGGAGTTCCTACGAGCAGTACTTC. Amino acid sequence: CASSLPGSSYEQYF.

The V and J genes are TRBV5-1 and TRBJ1-2, with 8 bases matching TRBD1. This CDR3 has 12 amino acids. Germline CDR1 and CDR2: SGHRS and YFSETQ. Trimming removed 3 bases from V and 7 bases from J; junction bases left unmatched: 2. The CDR3: CASSSTGAGYTF. CDR3 in DNA: TGCGCCAGCAGCTCGACAGGGGCTGGCTACACCTTC. The complete variable domain, with remaining parts taken from reference TRBV5-1 and TRBJ1-2, reads KAGVTQTPRYLIKTRGQQVTLSCSPISGHRSVSWYQQTPGQGLQFLFEYFSETQRNKGNFPGRFSGRQFSNSRSEMNVSTLELGDSALYLCASSSTGAGYTFGSGTRLTVV.

The V call is TRBV27, the J call TRBJ1-5, with D unclear. The CDR3 length is 15 residues. Per germline, CDR1 MNHEY and CDR2 SMNVEV (reference sequence). V was clipped by 6 bases and J by 5 bases, with 17 bases between them. The CDR3 reads CASSPREGPYQPQHF. DNA for the CDR3: TGTGCCAGCAGCCCCCGGGAGGGCCCGTATCAGCCCCAGCATTTT.

The chain uses TRBV5-8 and TRBJ1-2, with 10 bases identical to TRBD1. In germline, CDR1 is SGHTS, CDR2 YDEGEE. With 5 bases clipped from V and 7 bases from J, the junction kept 5 bases outside the gene matches. There are 13 residues in the CDR3. For the CDR3, the DNA is TGTGCCAGCAGGTGGGACAGGGGCTCTGGCTACACCTTC. It codes for CASRWDRGSGYTF. The full variable domain, completed using reference TRBV5-8 and TRBJ1-2, is EAGVTQSPTHLIKTRGQQATLRCSPISGHTSVYWYQQALGLGLQFLLWYDEGEERNRGNFPPRFSGRQFPNYSSELNVNALELEDSALYLCASRWDRGSGYTFGSGTRLTVV.

The chain has TRBV14 and TRBJ1-2; D is ambiguous. The CDR3 runs 15 residues. Germline V gene lookup returns CDR1 SGHDN and CDR2 FVKESK. Between the trimmed V and J ends, which lost 0 bases and 7 bases, there was a span of 15 bases. CDR3 loop: CASSQDAAIGRGYTF. The CDR3 DNA is TGTGCCAGCAGCCAAGACGCCGCGATAGGACGTGGCTACACCTTC.

The chain uses TRBV30 and TRBJ1-2, with D unresolved. The CDR3 extends over 12 amino acids. Germline V gene lookup returns CDR1 GTSNPN and CDR2 SVGIG (reference sequence). Trimming removed 0 bases at V and 5 bases at J, with 7 bases between. CDR3 nucleotides: TGTGCCTGGAGTGTACGTGGGTATGGCTACACCTTC. Protein product: CAWSVRGYGYTF.

This chain connects TRBV18 to TRBJ2-7; 10 bases line up with TRBD1. The CDR3 sequence is 12 residues long. The V gene end was trimmed by 5 bases and the J gene end by 7 bases; junction bases not matched to a gene: 2. The V gene's germline CDR1 is KGHSH and CDR2 LQKENI. The CDR3 spells CASSTGQGEQYF. CDR3 nucleotides: TGTGCCAGCTCAACGGGACAGGGGGAGCAGTACTTC.

This clone was seen once. The chain employs TRBV20-1 and TRBJ2-7; no reliable D call. V was shortened by 6 bases and J by 4 bases, with 10 bases between the two germline ends. This CDR3 has 11 residues. The germline CDR1 and CDR2 sequences are DFQATT and SNEGSKA (reference sequence). The CDR3 sequence is CSASVDYEQYF. The CDR3 DNA reads as TGCAGTGCCTCAGTGGATTACGAGCAGTACTTC.

J is TRBJ2-3 and V is TRBV6-5; D unclear. V lost 0 bases and J lost 9, with 10 bases in between. CDR1 is MNHEY and CDR2 is SVGAGI in the germline V gene. The CDR3 totals 13 residues. Here the CDR3 reads CASSYSQARTQYF. The CDR3, as DNA: TGTGCCAGCAGTTACTCGCAAGCCCGGACGCAGTATTTT.

The chain employs TRBV7-9 and TRBJ2-2; 8 bases agree with TRBD2. V gave up 5 bases and J gave up 7 bases; unmatched junction bases: 12. From germline, CDR1 is SEHNR and CDR2 FQNEAQ (reference sequence). The CDR3 totals 16 residues. CDR3 amino acids: CASSPKSAGVIGELFF. CDR3 sequence (DNA): TGTGCCAGCAGCCCAAAGTCAGCGGGAGTGATCGGGGAGCTGTTTTTT.

This clone has just one count. The CDR3 DNA is TGCAGCGTTGCCCGACAGGGGGGTGCTGAAGCTTTCTTT. This translates into CSVARQGGAEAFF. J is TRBJ1-1 and V is TRBV29-1; 9 nucleotides align to TRBD1. CDR3 length: 13 amino acids. Germline lookup yields CDR1 SQVTM and CDR2 ANQGSEA. Trimming at V came to 4 bases and at J to 6 bases, leaving 6 bases not matched to a gene.

This clone was seen a single time. The J gene is TRBJ1-5, the V gene TRBV19; TRBD1 is a possible D gene (5 bases). Between the trimmed V and J ends, which lost 6 bases and 0 bases, there was a span of 15 bases. There are 16 residues in the CDR3. Germline loops: CDR1 LNHDA, CDR2 SQIVND (reference sequence). CDR3 residues: CASSRRDGYSNQPQHF. The CDR3 nucleotides read TGTGCCAGTAGCCGGAGGGACGGATATAGCAATCAGCCCCAGCATTTT.

This chain uses TRBV5-6 with TRBJ1-4; TRBD1 aligns across 8 bases. Trimming took 4 bases from V and 8 from J; bases not matched to a gene: 7. Germline assignment: CDR1 SGHDT and CDR2 YYEEEE. The CDR3 contains 14 residues. CDR3 bases: TGTGCCAGCAGCGGCGACAGGGGAAGGGAAAAACTGTTTTTT. Amino acid sequence: CASSGDRGREKLFF. The full variable domain, in which reference TRBV5-6 and TRBJ1-4 provide the parts outside the CDR3, is DAGVTQSPTHLIKTRGQQVTLRCSPKSGHDTVSWYQQALGQGPQFIFQYYEEEERQRGNFPDRFSGHQFPNYSSELNVNALLLGDSALYLCASSGDRGREKLFFGSGTQLSVL.

The chain links TRBV7-9 to TRBJ2-3, with a weak D call TRBD2 (5 bases). The CDR3 is 15 amino acids. Trimming stripped 1 base from V and 2 bases from J, with 10 bases between. CDR1 is SEHNR and CDR2 is FQNEAQ in the germline V gene (reference sequence). CDR3 DNA: TGTGCCAGCAGCTTAGTGGGGAGATCCACAGATACGCAGTATTTT. Amino acid sequence: CASSLVGRSTDTQYF. Full variable domain (remainder filled in from reference TRBV7-9 and TRBJ2-3): DTGVSQNPRHKITKRGQNVTFRCDPISEHNRLYWYRQTLGQGPEFLTYFQNEAQLEKSRLLSDRFSAERPKGSFSTLEIQRTEQGDSAMYLCASSLVGRSTDTQYFGPGTRLTVL.

The chain carries TRBV5-1 and TRBJ2-3; 8 bases line up with TRBD1. This CDR3 region has 14 residues. V was pared by 0 bases and J by 8 bases, with 5 bases of the junction left unmatched. Germline V gene lookup returns CDR1 SGHRS and CDR2 YFSETQ. DNA of the CDR3: TGCGCCAGCAGCTTGGACCCGACAGGGGTTACGCAGTATTTT. Encoded protein: CASSLDPTGVTQYF.

The genes are TRBV18 and TRBJ1-3, with a tentative D call TRBD1 (6 bases). CDR1 and CDR2 from the germline V gene are KGHSH and LQKENI. The CDR3 contains 15 residues. The V end lost 3 bases, the J end lost 0 bases, and 9 bases lay between the germline ends. The DNA for the CDR3 is TGTGCCAGCTCACCGACAGGAACCTCTGGAAACACCATATATTTT. Protein sequence: CASSPTGTSGNTIYF. The variable domain in full, with the rest retrieved from reference TRBV18 and TRBJ1-3, is NAGVMQNPRHLVRRRGQEARLRCSPMKGHSHVYWYRQLPEEGLKFMVYLQKENIIDESGMPKERFSAEFPKEGPSILRIQQVVRGDSAAYFCASSPTGTSGNTIYFGEGSWLTVV.

V is TRBV2 and J is TRBJ2-7, with D tentatively TRBD2 (6 bases). Germline values: CDR1 SNHLY, CDR2 FYNNEI. The CDR3 consists of 15 residues. Trimming took off 7 bases at V and 0 bases at J, with 16 bases between the two ends. The CDR3 sequence: CASKEGGTGSYEQYF. The CDR3 bases are TGTGCCAGCAAGGAGGGAGGTACGGGCTCCTACGAGCAGTACTTC.

This chain links TRBV19 with TRBJ2-1, with D hard to call. The V and J ends lost 4 bases and 0 bases respectively, with 10 bases between them. The germline V gene has CDR1 LNHDA and CDR2 SQIVND (reference sequence). The CDR3 is made up of 15 amino acids. The CDR3: CASSKTLSSYNEQFF. DNA of the CDR3: TGTGCCAGTAGTAAGACTCTAAGCTCCTACAATGAGCAGTTCTTC.

The chain uses TRBV7-9 and TRBJ2-7; the D is unclear. This CDR3 spans 15 amino acids. Trimming left V 2 bases short and J 0 bases short, with 11 bases between. Germline CDR1 reads SEHNR; CDR2 reads FQNEAQ (reference sequence). CDR3 sequence: CASSLTPAYSYEQYF. The CDR3 DNA is TGTGCCAGCAGCTTAACCCCAGCTTACTCCTACGAGCAGTACTTC.

This clone was seen more than once but under ten times. The V and J genes are TRBV5-4 and TRBJ2-7; D remains ambiguous. Germline loops: CDR1 SGHNT, CDR2 YYREEE (reference sequence). The ends were cut back, 4 bases at V and 2 bases at J, with 13 bases in the middle. The CDR3 has 14 residues. The CDR3 protein is CASSPSFRPYEQYF. CDR3 bases: TGTGCCAGCAGCCCTAGTTTCAGACCCTACGAGCAGTACTTC.

V gene TRBV7-9 combines with J gene TRBJ2-7; 9 positions agree with TRBD1. Germline V lookup: CDR1 SEHNR, CDR2 FQNEAQ (reference sequence). This CDR3 has 16 amino acids. The J segment lost 3 bases and the V segment lost 5 bases, leaving 11 bases of the junction unmatched. This CDR3 is CASSPRYRGRGYEQYF. In DNA form, the CDR3 reads TGTGCCAGCAGCCCCCGATACAGGGGGCGAGGCTACGAGCAGTACTTC.

This chain uses TRBV6-1 with TRBJ2-7; possibly TRBD1 for D (6 bases). Per germline, CDR1 MNHNS and CDR2 SASEGT. The V and J ends lost 7 bases and 6 bases respectively, with 19 bases between them. This CDR3 comprises 14 residues. For the CDR3, the DNA is TGTGCCAGCACCCAACTTGGGACATTTTTCGAGCAGTACTTC. It specifies CASTQLGTFFEQYF.

This chain uses TRBV5-1 with TRBJ1-2, with D maybe TRBD1 (5 bases). Germline-derived CDR1 and CDR2 are SGHRS and YFSETQ. This CDR3 has 14 amino acids. V lost 3 bases to trimming and J lost 4 bases, with 13 bases between them. CDR3 DNA sequence: TGCGCCAGCAGCTCGACAGTCACCCCCTATGGCTACACCTTC. Protein: CASSSTVTPYGYTF.

The chain couples TRBV6-5 to TRBJ1-4; maybe TRBD1 (6 bases). V was clipped by 2 bases and J by 9 bases, with 16 bases between them. The CDR3 runs to 15 residues. Germline CDR1 and CDR2: MNHEY and SVGAGI. The CDR3 sequence: CASSYGPGTYKKLFF. In DNA, the CDR3 is TGTGCCAGCAGTTACGGCCCAGGGACATACAAAAAACTGTTTTTT.

The V gene is TRBV9, the J gene TRBJ1-2, with a weak D call TRBD1 (5 bases). With 4 bases removed from V and 4 bases from J, the gap between germline ends came to 14 bases. From germline, CDR1 is SGDLS and CDR2 YYNGEE. The length of the CDR3 is 14 residues. Here the CDR3 DNA reads TGTGCCAGCAGCCCCGTGGGGGAGGTCTATGGCTACACCTTC. It yields the protein CASSPVGEVYGYTF.

V gene TRBV29-1 combines with J gene TRBJ1-2; a weak D match, TRBD1 (5 bases). The CDR3 spans 12 residues. Germline CDR1 reads SQVTM; CDR2 reads ANQGSEA. Trimming took 2 bases from V and 11 from J, leaving 15 bases between them. This CDR3 reads CSVERRDGRYTF. The CDR3 nucleotides are TGCAGCGTTGAACGGCGGGACGGGAGGTACACCTTC.

This CDR3 is CASSEGNLGKETQYF. In DNA form, the CDR3 reads TGTGCCAGCAGTGAAGGGAATCTGGGGAAAGAGACCCAGTACTTC. The chain is built from TRBV2 and TRBJ2-5, with unresolved D. Germline assignment: CDR1 SNHLY and CDR2 FYNNEI. V dropped 1 base and J dropped 3 bases, with 12 bases sitting between them. This CDR3 has 15 residues.

The J gene is TRBJ2-3, the V gene TRBV18, with 7 positions matching TRBD1. The CDR3 is 16 amino acids. Germline trimming cut 0 bases from V and 1 base from J; bases unmatched to any gene: 4. Looked up from germline, CDR1 is KGHSH and CDR2 is LQKENI. The CDR3 reads CASSPPRGQGTDTQYF. The CDR3, as DNA: TGTGCCAGCTCACCACCTAGGGGGCAAGGCACAGATACGCAGTATTTT.

The V and J genes are TRBV6-5 and TRBJ2-2, with 7 bases lining up with TRBD1. The CDR3 is 13 residues long. Germline CDR1 MNHEY, CDR2 SVGAGI. The J segment lost 8 bases and the V segment lost 9 bases, leaving 9 bases of the junction unmatched. The CDR3 DNA follows: TGTGCCAGTGGCCTAAGGGGGCCGGGGGAGCTGTTTTTT. Amino acids: CASGLRGPGELFF.